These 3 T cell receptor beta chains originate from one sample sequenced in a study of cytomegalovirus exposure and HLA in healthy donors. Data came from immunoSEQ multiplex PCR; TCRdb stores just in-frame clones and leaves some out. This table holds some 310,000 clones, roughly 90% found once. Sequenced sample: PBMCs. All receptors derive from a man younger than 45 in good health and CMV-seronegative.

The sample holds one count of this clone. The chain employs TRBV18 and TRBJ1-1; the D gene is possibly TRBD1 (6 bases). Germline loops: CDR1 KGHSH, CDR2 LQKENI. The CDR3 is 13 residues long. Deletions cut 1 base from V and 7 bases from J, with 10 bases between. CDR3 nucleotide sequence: TGTGCCAGCTCACCACAGACAGGAAATGAAGCTTTCTTT. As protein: CASSPQTGNEAFF.

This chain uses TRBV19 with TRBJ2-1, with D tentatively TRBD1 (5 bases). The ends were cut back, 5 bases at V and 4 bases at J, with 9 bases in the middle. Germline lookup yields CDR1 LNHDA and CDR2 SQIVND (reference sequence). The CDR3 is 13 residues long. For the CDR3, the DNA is TGTGCCAGTAGTCCGCGACAGTACAATGAGCAGTTCTTC. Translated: CASSPRQYNEQFF.

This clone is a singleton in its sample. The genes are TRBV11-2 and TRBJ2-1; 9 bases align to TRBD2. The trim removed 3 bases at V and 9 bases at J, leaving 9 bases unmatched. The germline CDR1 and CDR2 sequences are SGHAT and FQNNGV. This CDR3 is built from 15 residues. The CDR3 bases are TGTGCCAGCAGCTTTCAGATAGCGGGGGAAGTTGAGCAGTTCTTC. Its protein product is CASSFQIAGEVEQFF.